Listed here are 25 T cell receptor beta chains from one sample, sequenced in a study of blood T cell repertoires in COVID-19. The assay was immunoSEQ multiplex PCR, and TCRdb's table has in-frame clones only and misses some. This sample has approximately 120,000 clones, with 80% found just once. The source material was peripheral blood. These receptors all come from a human donor in a cohort sampled during active or convalescent COVID-19.

The table lists this clone with a few counts. V is TRBV29-1 and J is TRBJ1-5; a possible D gene is TRBD1 (6 bases). V gave up 7 bases and J gave up 6 bases, with 16 bases separating them. CDR3 size: 13 residues. Germline assignment: CDR1 SQVTM and CDR2 ANQGSEA. CDR3 nucleotide sequence: TGCAGCGCCGGGGTGGGGGCAAGTCAGCCCCAGCATTTT. It encodes CSAGVGASQPQHF.

V gene TRBV6-5 combines with J gene TRBJ1-5; maybe TRBD1 (6 bases). The germline V gene encodes CDR1 MNHEY and CDR2 SVGAGI. This CDR3 has 15 residues. Trimming shortened V by 6 bases and J by 2 bases, and 14 bases separated the two germline ends. The CDR3 DNA follows: TGTGCCAGCAGCACTAACAGGGATGGCAATCAGCCCCAGCATTTT. This sequence encodes CASSTNRDGNQPQHF.

This sequence joins TRBV11-2 and TRBJ1-2, with D possibly being TRBD1 (6 bases). The V gene lost 5 bases and the J gene lost 8 bases, with 15 bases spanning the gap. The CDR3 loop spans 13 amino acids. Germline assignment: CDR1 SGHAT and CDR2 FQNNGV. This CDR3 reads CASSPTGYGGYTF. In nucleotides, the CDR3 is TGTGCCAGCAGCCCAACAGGGTACGGGGGCTACACCTTC.

The V and J genes are TRBV28 and TRBJ2-7; possibly TRBD1 for D (5 bases). The CDR3 contains 12 residues. Germline V gene data show CDR1 as MDHEN and CDR2 as SYDVKM. Trimming cost V 10 bases and J 6 bases, with 16 bases left between them. CDR3 DNA: TGTGCCATCCTGGACACGGCCGGCGAGCAGTACTTC. Amino acids: CAILDTAGEQYF.

The rearrangement joins TRBV4-1 to TRBJ2-3; TRBD2 aligns across 7 bases. Trimming removed 1 base from V and 6 bases from J; junction bases left unmatched: 7. Germline lookup yields CDR1 MGHRA and CDR2 YSYEKL. The CDR3 runs 15 residues. The CDR3: CASSQGYLAADTQYF. In DNA form, the CDR3 reads TGCGCCAGCAGCCAAGGTTATCTAGCGGCGGATACGCAGTATTTT.

This clone was recorded many times. This chain uses TRBV4-1 with TRBJ1-5; D ambiguous. CDR3 length: 15 amino acids. V was clipped by 1 base and J by 5 bases, with 12 bases between them. CDR1 is MGHRA, CDR2 YSYEKL, per germline. CDR3 nucleotides: TGCGCCAGCAGCCAAGTGGACCCGAGGGATCAGCCCCAGCATTTT. This translates into CASSQVDPRDQPQHF.

This rearrangement joins TRBV11-2 to TRBJ1-2, with a weak D call TRBD1 (6 bases). V was cut by 5 bases and J by 9 bases, with 19 bases left in between. Per the germline V gene, CDR1 is SGHAT and CDR2 is FQNNGV. This CDR3 has 14 residues. CDR3 loop: CASSPPIRTGSYTF. The CDR3 coding sequence is TGTGCCAGCAGCCCACCAATCCGTACAGGGAGCTACACCTTC. Together with reference TRBV11-2 and TRBJ1-2, the CDR3 gives the full variable domain: EAGVAQSPRYKIIEKRQSVAFWCNPISGHATLYWYQQILGQGPKLLIQFQNNGVVDDSQLPKDRFSAERLKGVDSTLKIQPAKLEDSAVYLCASSPPIRTGSYTFGSGTRLTVV.

J is TRBJ1-2 and V is TRBV5-5; possibly TRBD1 for D (5 bases). CDR3 length: 15 residues. Germline lookup yields CDR1 SGHKS and CDR2 YYEKEE (reference sequence). V lost 4 bases and J lost 3, with 16 bases in between. CDR3 sequence (DNA): TGTGCCAGCAGCCCTGTCGACAGTGCTCACTATGGCTACACCTTC. Encoded protein: CASSPVDSAHYGYTF. The variable domain in full, with the rest retrieved from reference TRBV5-5 and TRBJ1-2, is DAGVTQSPTHLIKTRGQQVTLRCSPISGHKSVSWYQQVLGQGPQFIFQYYEKEERGRGNFPDRFSARQFPNYSSELNVNALLLGDSALYLCASSPVDSAHYGYTFGSGTRLTVV.

The chain carries TRBV27 and TRBJ2-7; possibly TRBD2 for D (5 bases). Germline assignment: CDR1 MNHEY and CDR2 SMNVEV (reference sequence). This CDR3 is 16 amino acids long. The germline V and J ends were trimmed by 4 bases and 2 bases, with 18 bases remaining between them. CDR3 sequence: CASSSIPDGVTYEQYF. In nucleotides, the CDR3 is TGTGCCAGCAGTTCCATCCCCGACGGGGTAACCTACGAGCAGTACTTC.

The chain couples TRBV27 to TRBJ2-1; 10 bases map to TRBD1. The CDR3 is 13 amino acids. CDR1 and CDR2 (germline): MNHEY, SMNVEV (reference sequence). Losses at the gene ends were 4 bases for V and 8 bases for J; bases not matched to a gene: 2. The CDR3 loop reads CASSWTGGHEQFF. CDR3 bases: TGTGCCAGCAGTTGGACAGGGGGGCATGAGCAGTTCTTC.

The chain is built from TRBV4-1 and TRBJ2-7; D is ambiguous. The germline V gene encodes CDR1 MGHRA and CDR2 YSYEKL. This CDR3 spans 10 amino acids. Trimming removed 6 bases from V and 7 bases from J, with 7 bases in between. The CDR3 DNA sequence: TGCGCCAGCAGTCCCAGGGAGCAGTACTTC. Translating gives CASSPREQYF.

This clone was seen only a few times. V is TRBV19 and J is TRBJ2-4; D may be TRBD1 (5 bases). V lost 7 bases to trimming and J lost 1 base, with 17 bases between them. This CDR3 is built from 16 residues. Germline CDR1 is LNHDA and CDR2 is SQIVND (reference sequence). For the CDR3, the DNA is TGTGCCAGTAAAGGGTCAGGGTTCTCGGCCAAAAACATTCAGTACTTC. Its protein product is CASKGSGFSAKNIQYF.

The genes are TRBV19 and TRBJ2-1, with 7 positions matching TRBD1. The germline V gene has CDR1 LNHDA and CDR2 SQIVND (reference sequence). Unmatched junction bases numbered 12, after V lost 5 bases and J lost 5 bases. The CDR3 extends over 16 amino acids. CDR3 sequence (DNA): TGTGCCAGTAGTCCAGGGTTCGGGACAGCAAACAATGAGCAGTTCTTC. It translates to CASSPGFGTANNEQFF. Supplemented by reference TRBV19 and TRBJ2-1, the full variable domain reads DGGITQSPKYLFRKEGQNVTLSCEQNLNHDAMYWYRQDPGQGLRLIYYSQIVNDFQKGDIAEGYSVSREKKESFPLTVTSAQKNPTAFYLCASSPGFGTANNEQFFGPGTRLTVL.

The CDR3 protein is CAIKGTGMLTEAFF. CDR3 nucleotides: TGTGCCATCAAGGGGACAGGGATGCTCACTGAAGCTTTCTTT. This chain links TRBV10-3 with TRBJ1-1; 9 nucleotides align to TRBD1. The V gene end was trimmed by 7 bases and the J gene end by 4 bases; junction bases not matched to a gene: 7. Looked up from germline, CDR1 is ENHRY and CDR2 is SYGVKD. The CDR3 has 14 residues.

The chain joins TRBV9 to TRBJ2-3, with 9 bases lining up with TRBD2. J lost 4 bases, V lost 4 bases, and 10 bases had no gene match. This CDR3 comprises 16 residues. Germline values: CDR1 SGDLS, CDR2 YYNGEE. The DNA for the CDR3 is TGTGCCAGCAGCCAAATAATTAGCGGGAGTCCAGATACGCAGTATTTT. Translating it yields CASSQIISGSPDTQYF.

This clone was seen just once. The V gene is TRBV19, the J gene TRBJ2-1; 12 bases line up with TRBD2. V shed 6 bases, J shed 8 bases, and the junction held 23 bases outside the gene matches. Germline lookup yields CDR1 LNHDA and CDR2 SQIVND (reference sequence). This CDR3 comprises 20 residues. The CDR3: CASRTHLGRSTSGRRDEQFF. In nucleotides, the CDR3 is TGTGCCAGTAGAACGCATCTGGGCCGATCGACTAGCGGGAGAAGGGATGAGCAGTTCTTC.

The rearrangement uses TRBV18 and TRBJ1-5; D unclear. CDR3 length equals 13 residues. Between the trimmed V and J ends, which lost 4 bases and 4 bases, there was a span of 8 bases. CDR1 is KGHSH, CDR2 LQKENI, per germline. The CDR3 bases are TGTGCCAGCTCACAAAGCGCAAATCAGCCCCAGCATTTT. It translates to CASSQSANQPQHF.

The chain joins TRBV6-6 to TRBJ1-2; 7 bases are shared with TRBD1. V trimming: 5 bases; J trimming: 1 base; junction bases outside the gene matches: 16. The CDR3 is 18 amino acids. CDR1 is MNHNY, CDR2 SVGAGI, per germline (reference sequence). CDR3 protein: CASSQRYDRVASNYGYTF. The CDR3 region has the DNA TGTGCCAGCAGTCAGAGATACGACAGGGTAGCCAGTAACTATGGCTACACCTTC.

This chain links TRBV5-6 with TRBJ2-1; 8 bases are a match to TRBD2. The CDR3 has 11 amino acids. After removal of 4 bases from V and 15 bases from J, the junction contained 6 bases not matched to a gene. In germline, CDR1 is SGHDT, CDR2 YYEEEE. The CDR3 reads CASSVSGRLFF. The CDR3 DNA reads TGTGCCAGCAGCGTGAGCGGGAGACTGTTCTTC.

This chain's CDR3 is CASSPRTVGVDTQYF. The DNA for the CDR3 is TGTGCCAGCAGCCCCCGGACTGTTGGGGTCGATACGCAGTATTTT. The chain joins TRBV3-1 (or the pseudogene TRBV3-2) to TRBJ2-3, with D tentatively TRBD2 (5 bases). V lost 4 bases, J lost 6 bases, and 17 bases lay in between. CDR1 is LGHDT, CDR2 YNNKEL, per germline (reference sequence). CDR3 length: 15 amino acids.

This clone was seen once. The rearrangement links TRBV28 to TRBJ2-1; TRBD2 matches at 9 bases. The CDR3 runs 17 residues. Germline-derived CDR1 and CDR2 are MDHEN and SYDVKM. V shed 6 bases and J 4 bases; nucleotides not matched to a gene: 13. The CDR3 loop reads CASSLTPLAGYYNEQFF. Here the CDR3 DNA reads TGTGCCAGCAGCCTAACCCCTCTAGCGGGATATTACAATGAGCAGTTCTTC.

The rearrangement uses TRBV11-1 and TRBJ2-1; D might be TRBD1 (5 bases). Germline CDR1 and CDR2: SGHAT and FQDESV (reference sequence). The V gene lost 3 bases and the J gene lost 10 bases, with 16 bases spanning the gap. This CDR3 is built from 14 residues. The CDR3 sequence is CASSFGFIRVEQFF. CDR3 DNA sequence: TGTGCCAGCAGCTTCGGGTTTATCAGGGTCGAGCAGTTCTTC.

The rearrangement uses TRBV9 and TRBJ2-3; TRBD2 matches at 11 bases. The J segment lost 2 bases and the V segment lost 0 bases, leaving 5 bases of the junction unmatched. In germline, CDR1 is SGDLS, CDR2 YYNGEE. CDR3 size: 17 residues. This chain's CDR3 is CASSVGLAGGPTDTQYF. The DNA for the CDR3 is TGTGCCAGCAGCGTAGGTCTAGCGGGGGGCCCCACAGATACGCAGTATTTT.

This chain links TRBV27 with TRBJ1-4; no reliable D call. The CDR3 consists of 17 residues. Per germline, CDR1 MNHEY and CDR2 SMNVEV (reference sequence). Trimming stripped 0 bases from V and 8 bases from J, with 19 bases between. This chain's CDR3 is CASSLSGMLATVEKLFF. The CDR3 region has the DNA TGTGCCAGCAGTTTATCCGGGATGCTGGCGACTGTGGAAAAACTGTTTTTT.

The rearrangement links TRBV6-5 to TRBJ1-1; a weak D match, TRBD1 (5 bases). Germline-derived CDR1 and CDR2 are MNHEY and SVGAGI. The length of the CDR3 is 13 residues. V lost 8 bases and J lost 6, with 16 bases in between. The CDR3 region has the DNA TGTGCCAGCTCCTTAATAGGCAGGGCTGAAGCTTTCTTT. Encoded protein: CASSLIGRAEAFF.